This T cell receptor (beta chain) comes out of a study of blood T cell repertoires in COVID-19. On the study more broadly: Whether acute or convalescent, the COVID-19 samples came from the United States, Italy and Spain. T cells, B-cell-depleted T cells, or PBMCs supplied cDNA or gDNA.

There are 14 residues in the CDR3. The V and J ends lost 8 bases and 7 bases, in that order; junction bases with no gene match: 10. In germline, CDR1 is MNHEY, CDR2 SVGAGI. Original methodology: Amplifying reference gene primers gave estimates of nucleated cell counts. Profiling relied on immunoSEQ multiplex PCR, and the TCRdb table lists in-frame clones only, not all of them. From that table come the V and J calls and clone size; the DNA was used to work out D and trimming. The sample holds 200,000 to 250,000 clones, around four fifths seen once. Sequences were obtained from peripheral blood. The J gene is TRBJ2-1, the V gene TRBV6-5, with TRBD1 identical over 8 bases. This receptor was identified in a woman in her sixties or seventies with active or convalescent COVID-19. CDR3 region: CASLRTGTVNEQFF. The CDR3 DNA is TGTGCCAGCCTGAGGACAGGGACAGTGAATGAGCAGTTCTTC.